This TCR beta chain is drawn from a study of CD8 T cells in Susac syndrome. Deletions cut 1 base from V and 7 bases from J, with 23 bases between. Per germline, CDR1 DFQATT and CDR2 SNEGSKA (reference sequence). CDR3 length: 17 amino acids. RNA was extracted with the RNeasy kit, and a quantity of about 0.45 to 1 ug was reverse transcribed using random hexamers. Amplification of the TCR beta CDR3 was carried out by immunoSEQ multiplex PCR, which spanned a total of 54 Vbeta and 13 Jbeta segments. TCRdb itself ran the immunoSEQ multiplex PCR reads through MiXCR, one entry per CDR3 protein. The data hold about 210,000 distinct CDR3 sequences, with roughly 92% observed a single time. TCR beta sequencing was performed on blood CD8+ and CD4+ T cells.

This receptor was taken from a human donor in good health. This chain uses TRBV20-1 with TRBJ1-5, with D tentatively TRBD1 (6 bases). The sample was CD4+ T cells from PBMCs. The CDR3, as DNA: TGCAGTGCTAGAGCTCTGGGCTCGGGGGGCGGGGAGCAGCCCCAGCATTTT. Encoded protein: CSARALGSGGGEQPQHF.